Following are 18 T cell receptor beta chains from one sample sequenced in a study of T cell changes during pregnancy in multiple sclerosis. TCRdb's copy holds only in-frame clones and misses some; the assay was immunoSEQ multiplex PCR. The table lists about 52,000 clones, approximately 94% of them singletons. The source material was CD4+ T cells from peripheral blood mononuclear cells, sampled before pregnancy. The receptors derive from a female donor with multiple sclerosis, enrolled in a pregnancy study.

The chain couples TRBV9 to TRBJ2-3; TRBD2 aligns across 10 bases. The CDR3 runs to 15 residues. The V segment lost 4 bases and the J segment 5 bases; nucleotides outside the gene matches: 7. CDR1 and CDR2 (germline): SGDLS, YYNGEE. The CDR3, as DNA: TGTGCCAGCAGCCCCTCGACTAGCGGGCTAGATACGCAGTATTTT. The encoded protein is CASSPSTSGLDTQYF. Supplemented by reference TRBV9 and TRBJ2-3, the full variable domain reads DSGVTQTPKHLITATGQRVTLRCSPRSGDLSVYWYQQSLDQGLQFLIQYYNGEERAKGNILERFSAQQFPDLHSELNLSSLELGDSALYFCASSPSTSGLDTQYFGPGTRLTVL.

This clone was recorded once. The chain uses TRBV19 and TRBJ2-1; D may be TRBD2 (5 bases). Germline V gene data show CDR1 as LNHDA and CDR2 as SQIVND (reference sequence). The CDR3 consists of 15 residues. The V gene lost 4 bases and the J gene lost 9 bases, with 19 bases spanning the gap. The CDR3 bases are TGTGCCAGTAGTACCCGGGGTAGGGATTTCGGTGAGCAGTTCTTC. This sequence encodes CASSTRGRDFGEQFF.

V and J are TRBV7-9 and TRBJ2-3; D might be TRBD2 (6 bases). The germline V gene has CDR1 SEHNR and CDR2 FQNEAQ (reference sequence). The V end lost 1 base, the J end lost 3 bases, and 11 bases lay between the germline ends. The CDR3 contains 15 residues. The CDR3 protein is CASSLGGVATDTQYF. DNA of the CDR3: TGTGCCAGCAGCTTAGGGGGGGTAGCTACAGATACGCAGTATTTT.

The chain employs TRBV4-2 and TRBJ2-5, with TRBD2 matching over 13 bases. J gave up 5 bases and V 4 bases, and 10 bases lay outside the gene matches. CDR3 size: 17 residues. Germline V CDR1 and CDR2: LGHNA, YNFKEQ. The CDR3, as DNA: TGTGCCAGCAGCCCTGGGACTAGCGGGGCCTCAGGGGAGACCCAGTACTTC. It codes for CASSPGTSGASGETQYF.

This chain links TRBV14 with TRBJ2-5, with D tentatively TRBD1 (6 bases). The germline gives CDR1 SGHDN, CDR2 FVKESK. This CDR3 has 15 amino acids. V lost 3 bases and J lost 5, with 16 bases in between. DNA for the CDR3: TGTGCCAGCAGCCACCCGACAGGCTTCAAGGAGACCCAGTACTTC. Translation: CASSHPTGFKETQYF.

CDR3 sequence: CASTESRTGATEAFF. The CDR3 DNA is TGTGCCAGTACTGAAAGCAGGACAGGGGCCACTGAAGCTTTCTTT. The chain links TRBV6-1 to TRBJ1-1, with 9 bases fitting TRBD1. V gave up 9 bases and J gave up 4 bases; unmatched junction bases: 12. The CDR3 length is 15 residues. Looked up from germline, CDR1 is MNHNS and CDR2 is SASEGT.

This CDR3 is CASRSAGTASYNEQFF. The CDR3 DNA reads as TGTGCCAGCAGATCTGCCGGGACTGCCTCCTACAATGAGCAGTTCTTC. The J gene is TRBJ2-1, the V gene TRBV11-2; D is perhaps TRBD2 (6 bases). CDR3 size: 16 residues. Germline CDR1 SGHAT, CDR2 FQNNGV. V was clipped by 6 bases and J by 0 bases, with 15 bases between them. Filled out from reference TRBV11-2 and TRBJ2-1, the complete variable domain reads EAGVAQSPRYKIIEKRQSVAFWCNPISGHATLYWYQQILGQGPKLLIQFQNNGVVDDSQLPKDRFSAERLKGVDSTLKIQPAKLEDSAVYLCASRSAGTASYNEQFFGPGTRLTVL.

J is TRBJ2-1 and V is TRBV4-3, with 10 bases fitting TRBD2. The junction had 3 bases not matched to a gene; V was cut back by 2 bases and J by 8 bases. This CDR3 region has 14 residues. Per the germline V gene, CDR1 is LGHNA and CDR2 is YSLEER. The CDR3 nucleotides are TGCGCCAGCAGCCAATTAGCGGGGGGCTATGAGCAGTTCTTC. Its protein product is CASSQLAGGYEQFF.

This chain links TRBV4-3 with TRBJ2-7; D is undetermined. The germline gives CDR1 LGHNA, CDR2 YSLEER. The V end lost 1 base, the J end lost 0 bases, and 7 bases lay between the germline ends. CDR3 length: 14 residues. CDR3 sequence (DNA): TGCGCCAGCAGCCAAGTTCCGTTCTCCTACGAGCAGTACTTC. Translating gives CASSQVPFSYEQYF.

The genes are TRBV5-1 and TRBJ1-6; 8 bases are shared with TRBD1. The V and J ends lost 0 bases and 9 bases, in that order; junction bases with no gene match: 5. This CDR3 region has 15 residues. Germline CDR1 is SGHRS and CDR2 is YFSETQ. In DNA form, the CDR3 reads TGCGCCAGCAGCTTGGCCGGACAGGGACGTTCACCCCTCCACTTT. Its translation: CASSLAGQGRSPLHF.

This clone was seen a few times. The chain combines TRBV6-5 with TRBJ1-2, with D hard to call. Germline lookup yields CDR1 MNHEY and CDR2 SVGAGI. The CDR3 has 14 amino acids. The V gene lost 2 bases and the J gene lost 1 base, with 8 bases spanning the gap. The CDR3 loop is CASSYGTDNYGYTF. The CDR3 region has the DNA TGTGCCAGCAGTTACGGAACAGATAACTATGGCTACACCTTC.

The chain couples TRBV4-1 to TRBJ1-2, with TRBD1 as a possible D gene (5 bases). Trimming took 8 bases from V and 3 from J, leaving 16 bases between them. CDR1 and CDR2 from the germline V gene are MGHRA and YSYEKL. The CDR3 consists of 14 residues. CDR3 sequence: CASGRVEGDYGYTF. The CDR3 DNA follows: TGCGCCAGCGGAAGGGTGGAAGGGGACTATGGCTACACCTTC.

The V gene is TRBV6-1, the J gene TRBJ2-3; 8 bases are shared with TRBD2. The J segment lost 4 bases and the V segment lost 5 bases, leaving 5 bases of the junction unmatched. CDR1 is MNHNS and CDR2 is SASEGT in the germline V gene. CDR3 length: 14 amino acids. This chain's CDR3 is CASSWTSSADTQYF. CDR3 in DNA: TGTGCCAGCAGTTGGACTAGCTCGGCAGATACGCAGTATTTT.

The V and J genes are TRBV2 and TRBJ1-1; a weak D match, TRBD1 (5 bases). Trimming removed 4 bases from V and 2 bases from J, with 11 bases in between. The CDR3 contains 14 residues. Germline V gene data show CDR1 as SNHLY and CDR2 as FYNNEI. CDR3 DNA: TGTGCCAGCAGTGGACAGACGCTTAACACTGAAGCTTTCTTT. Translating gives CASSGQTLNTEAFF.

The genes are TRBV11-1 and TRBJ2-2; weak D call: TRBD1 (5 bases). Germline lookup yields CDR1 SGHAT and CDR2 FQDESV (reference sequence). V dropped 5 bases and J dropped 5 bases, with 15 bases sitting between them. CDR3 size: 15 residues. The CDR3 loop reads CASSLTGRGTGELFF. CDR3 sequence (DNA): TGTGCCAGCAGCCTAACAGGTAGAGGTACCGGGGAGCTGTTTTTT.

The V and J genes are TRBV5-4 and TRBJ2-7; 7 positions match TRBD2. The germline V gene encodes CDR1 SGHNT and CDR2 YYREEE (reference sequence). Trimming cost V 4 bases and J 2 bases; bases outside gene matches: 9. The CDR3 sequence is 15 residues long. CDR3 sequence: CASSPSGTFTYEQYF. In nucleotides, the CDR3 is TGTGCCAGCAGCCCCAGCGGGACCTTTACCTACGAGCAGTACTTC.

In DNA, the CDR3 is TGTGCCAGCAGCTTAGTATCCACAGGGGGCGGTCAAGAGACCCAGTACTTC. Translating it yields CASSLVSTGGGQETQYF. The chain has TRBV7-2 and TRBJ2-5; 9 positions match TRBD1. The germline V gene has CDR1 SGHTA and CDR2 FQGNSA. The CDR3 is 17 residues long. After removal of 1 base from V and 2 bases from J, the junction contained 8 bases not matched to a gene.

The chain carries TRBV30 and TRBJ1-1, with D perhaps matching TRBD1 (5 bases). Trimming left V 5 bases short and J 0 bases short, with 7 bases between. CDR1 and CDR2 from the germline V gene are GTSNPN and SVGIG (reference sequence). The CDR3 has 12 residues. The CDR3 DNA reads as TGTGCCTGGGGGGGGATGAACACTGAAGCTTTCTTT. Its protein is CAWGGMNTEAFF.